A selection of T cell receptor beta chains follows, all from one sample in a study of blood T cell repertoires in COVID-19. Libraries were prepared by immunoSEQ multiplex PCR; TCRdb keeps only in-frame clonotypes and omits some of them. The sample contains 150,000 to 200,000 clones, approximately 91% of which appear only once. Specimen: PBMCs or T cells enriched from blood (not recorded which). The receptors originated from a woman aged 18 to 35 who had recovered from COVID-19. Both conserved end residues are part of each CDR3. D genes are given only for firm matches. A clone size is listed for some rows: how often the clone was seen (once, few, many), or a class if it is expanded.

J: TRBJ2-5; size: -; V: TRBV9; D: -; DNA: TGTGCCAGCAGCGTAGGGCTCGGGTACCAAGAGACCCAGTACTTC; CDR3: CASSVGLGYQETQYF
J: TRBJ1-1; size: -; V: TRBV19; D: -; DNA: TGTGCCAGTACCGTGGGGGCGAACACTGAAGCTTTCTTT; CDR3: CASTVGANTEAFF
J: TRBJ2-1; size: once; V: TRBV5-1; D: TRBD2; DNA: TGCGCCAGCAGCCCGGAGGGAGGGTCCTCCTACAATGAGCAGTTCTTC; CDR3: CASSPEGGSSYNEQFF
J: TRBJ2-3; size: -; V: TRBV18; D: TRBD2; DNA: TGTGCCAGCTCACTGGAGCGGGACACAGATACGCAGTATTTT; CDR3: CASSLERDTDTQYF
J: TRBJ1-1; size: -; V: TRBV28; D: TRBD1; DNA: TGTGCCAGCAGGAGACAGGGTAGAGCTTTCTTT; CDR3: CASRRQGRAFF
J: TRBJ2-2; size: -; V: TRBV2; D: -; DNA: TGTGCCAGCAGTGGGTTATTGAGGACCGGGGAGCTGTTTTTT; CDR3: CASSGLLRTGELFF
J: TRBJ2-2; size: -; V: TRBV5-6; D: -; DNA: TGTGCCAGCAGCTTGGCAGGAACGGGGGAGCTGTTTTTT; CDR3: CASSLAGTGELFF
J: TRBJ1-5; size: -; V: TRBV27; D: TRBD1; DNA: TGTGCCAGCAGTGTAGACAGGGGGCATCAGCCCCAGCATTTT; CDR3: CASSVDRGHQPQHF
J: TRBJ2-7; size: -; V: TRBV19; D: -; DNA: TGTGCCAGTAGTATCGGGGGCTACGAGCAGTACTTC; CDR3: CASSIGGYEQYF
J: TRBJ2-2; size: -; V: TRBV19; D: -; DNA: TGTGCCAGTAGTATTTGGGCTAGCGTGATCGGGGAGCTGTTTTTT; CDR3: CASSIWASVIGELFF
J: TRBJ2-3; size: -; V: TRBV28; D: -; DNA: TGTGCCAGCAGTTTCGATTGGGTTGGAGGCACAGATACGCAGTATTTT; CDR3: CASSFDWVGGTDTQYF
J: TRBJ2-5; size: -; V: TRBV5-1; D: -; DNA: TGCGCCAGCAGCTCCCCGGGGTCTCAAGAGACCCAGTACTTC; CDR3: CASSSPGSQETQYF
J: TRBJ2-2; size: -; V: TRBV7-9; D: -; DNA: TGTGCCAGCAGCCCCCTTACTAGAAAACCCGGGGAGCTGTTTTTT; CDR3: CASSPLTRKPGELFF
J: TRBJ2-1; size: -; V: TRBV30; D: TRBD1; DNA: TGTGCCTGGAGTCCGGGACAGGGAATACGGGATGAGCAGTTCTTC; CDR3: CAWSPGQGIRDEQFF
J: TRBJ2-7; size: -; V: TRBV18; D: TRBD1; DNA: TGTGCCAGCTCGTCCGGGACAGGGCCCTACGAGCAGTACTTC; CDR3: CASSSGTGPYEQYF
J: TRBJ1-2; size: -; V: TRBV6-5; D: TRBD1; DNA: TGTGCCAGCAGCACCCGGGACAGTAACTATGGCTACACCTTC; CDR3: CASSTRDSNYGYTF
J: TRBJ2-7; size: -; V: TRBV28; D: TRBD1; DNA: TGTGCCAGCATAGGACAGGGAGTTTTGGAGGAGCAGTACTTC; CDR3: CASIGQGVLEEQYF
J: TRBJ2-2; size: -; V: TRBV3-1/TRBV3-2; D: TRBD1; DNA: TGTGCCAGCAGCAACCGGGACAGGAGAACCGGGGAGCTGTTTTTT; CDR3: CASSNRDRRTGELFF
J: TRBJ1-5; size: -; V: TRBV28; D: -; DNA: TGTGCCAGCAGACGTACAGGATCCCCAGTCGGTCAGCCCCAGCATTTT; CDR3: CASRRTGSPVGQPQHF
J: TRBJ2-1; size: -; V: TRBV6-5; D: -; DNA: TGTGCCAGCAGTCCCCGTCCCCGGGGCTACAATGAGCAGTTCTTC; CDR3: CASSPRPRGYNEQFF
J: TRBJ2-7; size: -; V: TRBV6-1; D: -; DNA: TGTGCCAGCAGTGAATATGCAGCGGGCATTCTCTACGAGCAGTACTTC; CDR3: CASSEYAAGILYEQYF
J: TRBJ2-7; size: -; V: TRBV19; D: -; DNA: TGTGCCAGTAGTATAATGGGACATACTTACGAGCAGTACTTC; CDR3: CASSIMGHTYEQYF
J: TRBJ2-2; size: -; V: TRBV24-1; D: -; DNA: TGTGCCACCAAATCCGGCGGGGACACCGGGGAGCTGTTTTTT; CDR3: CATKSGGDTGELFF
J: TRBJ1-2; size: -; V: TRBV30; D: -; DNA: TGTGCCTGGACCAGACAGGCGGCTAACTATGGCTACACCTTC; CDR3: CAWTRQAANYGYTF
J: TRBJ2-7; size: -; V: TRBV28; D: TRBD2; DNA: TGTGCCAGCGGAAGTAGCGGGATAGGCTACGAGCAGTACTTC; CDR3: CASGSSGIGYEQYF
J: TRBJ2-1; size: -; V: TRBV5-1; D: TRBD2; DNA: TGCGCCAGCAGCCCGGGGGGAGCCTACAATGAGCAGTTCTTC; CDR3: CASSPGGAYNEQFF
J: TRBJ1-2; size: -; V: TRBV7-2; D: -; DNA: TGTGCCAGCAGCTCCTCAAGGTCCAGACCTAGGGGCTACACCTTC; CDR3: CASSSSRSRPRGYTF
J: TRBJ2-2; size: once; V: TRBV30; D: TRBD2; DNA: TGTGCCTGGAGTGTAACTAGCGGGAGGGCCAAAAACACCGGGGAGCTGTTTTTT; CDR3: CAWSVTSGRAKNTGELFF
J: TRBJ2-5; size: -; V: TRBV11-2; D: -; DNA: TGTGCCAGCAGCTTAGATACCGGTCGTCTGACCCAGTACTTC; CDR3: CASSLDTGRLTQYF
J: TRBJ2-7; size: -; V: TRBV7-9; D: TRBD2; DNA: TGTGCCAGCAGCTTACGGGTAGCGGGAGTCTACGAGCAGTACTTC; CDR3: CASSLRVAGVYEQYF
J: TRBJ2-7; size: -; V: TRBV12-3/TRBV12-4; D: TRBD2; DNA: TGTGCCAGCAGACTAGCGGGAGTAGGTGAGCAGTACTTC; CDR3: CASRLAGVGEQYF
J: TRBJ2-7; size: -; V: TRBV18; D: TRBD1; DNA: TGTGCCAGCTCACCACTGGGGACAGGATCCTACGAGCAGTACTTC; CDR3: CASSPLGTGSYEQYF
J: TRBJ2-1; size: -; V: TRBV7-2; D: TRBD2; DNA: TGTGCCAGCAGCTTGGGAGGGCCAGGGGAGCAGTTCTTC; CDR3: CASSLGGPGEQFF
J: TRBJ1-1; size: -; V: TRBV19; D: TRBD1; DNA: TGTGCCAGTAGTATTTGGGGAATGCCGGGACAGGGGAGCCTCTTAGAAGCTTTCTTT; CDR3: CASSIWGMPGQGSLLEAFF
J: TRBJ2-2; size: -; V: TRBV7-6; D: -; DNA: TGTGCCAGCAGCTTACGTTCCAGGAAGCTGTTCGCGAACACCGGGGAGCTGTTTTTT; CDR3: CASSLRSRKLFANTGELFF
J: TRBJ2-7; size: -; V: TRBV7-9; D: -; DNA: TGTGCCAGCAGCTTAGTAGGTAGCGTCGAGCAGTACTTC; CDR3: CASSLVGSVEQYF
J: TRBJ2-2; size: -; V: TRBV27; D: TRBD2; DNA: TGTGCCAGCAGAAAAAGCGGGAGTGTGGCCACCGGGGAGCTGTTTTTT; CDR3: CASRKSGSVATGELFF
J: TRBJ1-1; size: once; V: TRBV24-1; D: -; DNA: TGTGCCACCTCGGGTGGGAACACTGAAGCTTTCTTT; CDR3: CATSGGNTEAFF
J: TRBJ2-1; size: -; V: TRBV27; D: TRBD2; DNA: TGTGCCAGCAGTGGGGGACTAGGGAATGAGCAGTTCTTC; CDR3: CASSGGLGNEQFF
J: TRBJ2-7; size: -; V: TRBV28; D: -; DNA: TGTGCCTCTTCTAGGGACTTCTACGAGCAGTACTTC; CDR3: CASSRDFYEQYF
J: TRBJ2-1; size: -; V: TRBV6-5; D: TRBD2; DNA: TGTGCCAGCAGTTACGGGCTAGCGGGAGATGAGCAGTTCTTC; CDR3: CASSYGLAGDEQFF
J: TRBJ2-1; size: -; V: TRBV5-6; D: -; DNA: TGTGCCAGCAGCCCCAGGGGGGCGGTTAGCTCCTACAATGAGCAGTTCTTC; CDR3: CASSPRGAVSSYNEQFF
J: TRBJ2-7; size: -; V: TRBV5-4; D: TRBD2; DNA: TGTGCCAGCAGCTCCAAGTTGATAGCGGGAGGGAGAAGCTCCTACGAGCAGTACTTC; CDR3: CASSSKLIAGGRSSYEQYF
J: TRBJ2-1; size: once; V: TRBV18; D: -; DNA: TGTGCCAGCTCACCAGAAGCCCCCTACAATGAGCAGTTCTTC; CDR3: CASSPEAPYNEQFF